This TCR beta chain was recorded in a study of blood T cell repertoires in COVID-19. Looking at the study overall: Spain, Italy and the United States supplied samples that represented acute and convalescent COVID-19. The cDNA or gDNA used as material had been derived from T cells, B-cell-depleted T cells, or PBMCs.

Per the original methods: Amplification from reference gene primers served as the basis for estimated nucleated cell counts. Sequencing used immunoSEQ multiplex PCR; TCRdb keeps in-frame clones, though not all of them. Clonal size and the V and J genes are those of that table, whereas D and trimming came from the DNA. This sample has about 130,000 clones; 84% occur once, and the top ten carry 35% to 55%. Per the germline V gene, CDR1 is SGHDT and CDR2 is YYEEEE. The CDR3 loop spans 12 amino acids. Trimming took 5 bases from V and 5 from J, leaving 10 bases between them. The specimen sequenced was peripheral blood. This clonotype originated in a human donor in a cohort sampled during active COVID-19. The rearrangement links TRBV5-6 to TRBJ1-1; D not resolved. The CDR3 reads CASRYGGTEAFF. Written as DNA, the CDR3 is TGTGCCAGCAGATACGGAGGGACTGAAGCTTTCTTT.